This entry concerns a single T cell receptor beta chain. Its target is unknown. The sample is drawn from a study of T cell responses to AZD1222 COVID-19 vaccine. Study-level background: Second doses that came at about 4 or about 12 weeks were put together. Study results and limitations: Two AZD1222 doses significantly raised spike-specific TCR breadth and depth over controls. Across spike, vaccine-associated CD4 TCRs were found, dominant at 160-218 and 743-854. Among the donors, most were white British and more were female, and clonal diversity was possibly underestimated.

CDR1 and CDR2 from the germline V gene are SGHVS and FNYEAQ. V lost 5 bases and J lost 2, with 19 bases in between. The CDR3 is 17 residues long. Profiled with immunoSEQ multiplex PCR; TCRdb holds only in-frame clones, not every one. The data show approximately 150,000 clones, over 85% seen once. The clonotype was recovered from an adult in good health. The sample here was peripheral blood, taken on day 0 of AZD1222 vaccination. This chain joins TRBV7-6 and TRBJ1-5, with unresolved D. Written as DNA, the CDR3 is TGTGCCAGCAGCACCCACGGCGGGGTTTTGGGCAATCAGCCCCAGCATTTT. Its translation: CASSTHGGVLGNQPQHF.